One sample yielded the 6 T cell receptor beta chains listed below, sequenced in a study of T cell repertoires in cytomegalovirus infection. These receptors are not linked to any known antigen. TCRdb re-called the reads through MiXCR, storing one row per CDR3 protein. The data show approximately 100,000 distinct CDR3 sequences, with approximately 45% seen just once and approximately 74% held by the top ten. Sequenced here: CD8+ T cells from cultured PBMCs, sampled from culture after CMV antigen stimulation. These receptors all stem from a human donor in good health (CMV status not recorded). Some clones in this sample may be carry-over from other donors' samples.

The genes are TRBV7-4 and TRBJ2-1; no clear D gene. Trimming removed 7 bases at V and 5 bases at J, with 12 bases between. The CDR3 length is 13 residues. Germline V gives CDR1 SGHVT, CDR2 SQSDAQ. The CDR3 is CASTNAMDNEQFF. In nucleotides, the CDR3 is TGTGCCAGCACCAATGCCATGGACAATGAGCAGTTCTTC.

This clonotype has only a few counts. J is TRBJ2-7 and V is TRBV12-3 or TRBV12-4; no clear D. This CDR3 contains 13 residues. Trimming took 6 bases from V and 7 from J, leaving 16 bases between them. CDR3 nucleotides: TGTGCCAGCAGCTCACATAGTCCCAGGGAGCAGTACTTC. Amino acid sequence: CASSSHSPREQYF.

The chain carries TRBV5-6 and TRBJ2-1; D possibly corresponds to TRBD2 (5 bases). CDR1 and CDR2 (germline): SGHDT, YYEEEE. Trimming took off 3 bases at V and 3 bases at J, with 13 bases between the two ends. CDR3 length: 15 residues. The CDR3 bases are TGTGCCAGCAGCTCTGGCTGGACTGACTACAATGAGCAGTTCTTC. This translates into CASSSGWTDYNEQFF.

The rearrangement uses TRBV6-2 or TRBV6-3 and TRBJ2-1, with 7 bases fitting TRBD2. The V and J ends lost 2 bases and 2 bases, in that order; junction bases with no gene match: 6. From germline, CDR1 is MNHEY and CDR2 SVGEGT. The CDR3 consists of 16 residues. CDR3 nucleotide sequence: TGTGCCAGCAGTTACCCCCTAGCGGACACCTACAATGAGCAGTTCTTC. Protein product: CASSYPLADTYNEQFF.

The CDR3 protein is CASTLGGMNTEAFF. The CDR3, as DNA: TGTGCCAGCACCTTGGGGGGTATGAACACTGAAGCTTTCTTT. The chain recombines TRBV7-6 with TRBJ1-1; weak D call: TRBD1 (5 bases). The V and J ends lost 7 bases and 0 bases respectively, with 12 bases between them. CDR1 and CDR2 (germline): SGHVS, FNYEAQ. This CDR3 is built from 14 residues.

The chain carries TRBV7-9 and TRBJ2-7; D gene unclear. The CDR3 consists of 13 residues. The germline V gene has CDR1 SEHNR and CDR2 FQNEAQ (reference sequence). Trimming pared 5 bases from V and 0 bases from J, leaving 8 bases between. The chain's CDR3 is CASSPAFSYEQYF. The CDR3 DNA is TGTGCCAGCAGCCCTGCGTTCTCCTACGAGCAGTACTTC.